Each of the 29 T cell receptor beta chains below was sequenced from the same sample in a study of blood T cell repertoires in COVID-19. Clones were sequenced by immunoSEQ multiplex PCR, and TCRdb holds only the in-frame ones, with some missing. The sample lists approximately 170,000 clones; approximately 88% were seen once. Sequenced input: PBMCs or T cells enriched from blood (not recorded which). The receptors were gathered from a woman younger than 30 who had recovered from COVID-19.

The J gene is TRBJ2-1, the V gene TRBV6-4, with TRBD1 matching over 8 bases. The ends lost 3 bases at V and 5 bases at J; junction bases unmatched: 3. The germline gives CDR1 MRHNA, CDR2 SNTAGT. There are 14 residues in the CDR3. CDR3 loop: CASSEQGDHNEQFF. The CDR3 nucleotides are TGTGCCAGCAGTGAACAGGGGGACCACAATGAGCAGTTCTTC.

The V call is TRBV5-1, the J call TRBJ1-5; tentative D call: TRBD1 (5 bases). The CDR3 spans 15 residues. The V end was cut by 4 bases, the J end by 4 bases, with 15 bases between. Germline loops: CDR1 SGHRS, CDR2 YFSETQ. The CDR3 is CASSPRGEINQPQHF. The CDR3 nucleotides read TGCGCCAGCAGCCCTCGGGGGGAAATTAATCAGCCCCAGCATTTT. The whole variable domain, filled in from reference TRBV5-1 and TRBJ1-5, reads KAGVTQTPRYLIKTRGQQVTLSCSPISGHRSVSWYQQTPGQGLQFLFEYFSETQRNKGNFPGRFSGRQFSNSRSEMNVSTLELGDSALYLCASSPRGEINQPQHFGDGTRLSIL.

The chain recombines TRBV6-5 with TRBJ2-7, with 14 bases matching TRBD2. The ends lost 4 bases at V and 5 bases at J; junction bases unmatched: 1. CDR1 MNHEY and CDR2 SVGAGI come from the germline V gene. CDR3 size: 14 residues. This CDR3 reads CASSWTSGRNEQYF. In DNA form, the CDR3 reads TGTGCCAGCAGTTGGACTAGCGGGAGGAACGAGCAGTACTTC.

This chain connects TRBV7-3 to TRBJ2-5; weak D call: TRBD1 (6 bases). The CDR3 covers 13 residues. Germline CDR1 SGHTA, CDR2 FQGTGA. Trimming removed 5 bases from V and 4 bases from J, with 11 bases in between. This CDR3 is CASSGGPGETQYF. The CDR3 nucleotides are TGTGCCAGCAGCGGGGGCCCCGGAGAGACCCAGTACTTC.

This sequence joins TRBV27 and TRBJ2-7; D is perhaps TRBD1 (6 bases). Trimming took off 3 bases at V and 1 base at J, with 7 bases between the two ends. The germline CDR1 and CDR2 sequences are MNHEY and SMNVEV (reference sequence). CDR3 length equals 13 residues. This chain's CDR3 is CASSFTGSYEQYF. In DNA, the CDR3 is TGTGCCAGCAGTTTTACAGGGTCCTACGAGCAGTACTTC.

The rearrangement links TRBV29-1 to TRBJ2-1; D gene unclear. CDR1 and CDR2 (germline): SQVTM, ANQGSEA. The V end was cut by 1 base, the J end by 0 bases, with 7 bases between. The CDR3 is 14 residues long. The CDR3 sequence: CSVEAIGSYNEQFF. CDR3 nucleotide sequence: TGCAGCGTTGAAGCCATCGGCTCCTACAATGAGCAGTTCTTC.

This chain connects TRBV28 to TRBJ2-7, with TRBD2 matching 11 bases. This CDR3 spans 16 amino acids. The germline V gene has CDR1 MDHEN and CDR2 SYDVKM. The ends lost 5 bases at V and 2 bases at J; junction bases unmatched: 8. The DNA for the CDR3 is TGTGCCAGCAGTATCCCCGGGACTAGCGGAACCTACGAGCAGTACTTC. Translated: CASSIPGTSGTYEQYF.

The CDR3 sequence is CASSGGQGMNTEAFF. CDR3 bases: TGCGCCAGCAGCGGCGGACAGGGAATGAACACTGAAGCTTTCTTT. The V call is TRBV5-1, the J call TRBJ1-1, with 8 bases identical to TRBD1. The CDR3 runs 15 residues. Germline-derived CDR1 and CDR2 are SGHRS and YFSETQ. Losses at the gene ends were 4 bases for V and 0 bases for J; bases not matched to a gene: 5.

This clone was observed a few times. The CDR3 region has the DNA TGCAGTGCTAGTGACATGGGGCCAACTAATGAAAAACTGTTTTTT. Translated: CSASDMGPTNEKLFF. The gene calls are TRBV20-1 and TRBJ1-4; maybe TRBD1 (5 bases). V dropped 3 bases and J dropped 0 bases, with 11 bases sitting between them. CDR3 length: 15 amino acids. Germline V gene sequence: CDR1 DFQATT, CDR2 SNEGSKA (reference sequence).

This chain links TRBV12-3 or TRBV12-4 with TRBJ1-2, with D tentatively TRBD1 (6 bases). The CDR3 sequence is 13 residues long. The ends were cut back, 7 bases at V and 6 bases at J, with 15 bases in the middle. CDR3 bases: TGTGCCAGCATGGTACAGGGTGATAATGGCTACACCTTC. Translation: CASMVQGDNGYTF.

The J gene is TRBJ1-5, the V gene TRBV11-2; no firm D call. This CDR3 spans 16 amino acids. V was trimmed by 1 base and J by 2 bases, leaving 12 bases between them. Germline assignment: CDR1 SGHAT and CDR2 FQNNGV. The CDR3: CASSLGESRRNQPQHF. CDR3 sequence (DNA): TGTGCCAGCAGCTTAGGGGAGTCCCGACGCAATCAGCCCCAGCATTTT. The full variable domain, its missing parts supplied by reference TRBV11-2 and TRBJ1-5, is EAGVAQSPRYKIIEKRQSVAFWCNPISGHATLYWYQQILGQGPKLLIQFQNNGVVDDSQLPKDRFSAERLKGVDSTLKIQPAKLEDSAVYLCASSLGESRRNQPQHFGDGTRLSIL.

This clone was observed a single time. At one boundary the junction diverges from the germline segment, which might be a read error. This chain links TRBV5-6 with TRBJ2-1; D is uncertain. Germline loops: CDR1 SGHDT, CDR2 YYEEEE. The CDR3 covers 12 residues. The CDR3 DNA follows: TGTGCCAGCAGCCCCGATTCGGCTAGTTGTCTCTTC. It translates to CASSPDSASCLF.

There are a few counts of this clone. The chain recombines TRBV29-1 with TRBJ1-2; D call uncertain. Germline values: CDR1 SQVTM, CDR2 ANQGSEA. V was clipped by 7 bases and J by 5 bases, with 14 bases between them. CDR3 length: 12 amino acids. The CDR3 here is CSAGEGGYGYTF. The CDR3 coding sequence is TGCAGCGCTGGGGAGGGCGGATATGGCTACACCTTC.

The genes are TRBV11-3 and TRBJ2-5; TRBD2 matches 7 bases. The germline V gene encodes CDR1 SGHNT and CDR2 YENEEA. This CDR3 has 15 amino acids. After removal of 2 bases from V and 1 base from J, the junction contained 4 bases not matched to a gene. CDR3 nucleotides: TGTGCCAGCAGCTTAATATCGGGGGGCCAAGAGACCCAGTACTTC. Amino acid sequence: CASSLISGGQETQYF.

CDR3 sequence (DNA): TGTGCCAGCAGGGCACAGGGGGTGTCCTACGAGCAGTACTTC. Its translation is CASRAQGVSYEQYF. V is TRBV6-6 and J is TRBJ2-7; 8 nucleotides match TRBD1. Per germline, CDR1 MNHNY and CDR2 SVGAGI (reference sequence). The CDR3 runs 14 residues. The trim removed 6 bases at V and 1 base at J, leaving 5 bases unmatched.

V usage is TRBV28 and J usage is TRBJ2-2; D uncertain. Germline-derived CDR1 and CDR2 are MDHEN and SYDVKM. The ends were cut back, 6 bases at V and 6 bases at J, with 14 bases in the middle. The CDR3 is made up of 14 amino acids. CDR3 sequence: CASSPKLVPGELFF. DNA of the CDR3: TGTGCCAGCAGCCCTAAGCTGGTCCCCGGGGAGCTGTTTTTT.

This chain uses TRBV5-4 with TRBJ2-1, with a tentative D call TRBD2 (6 bases). V was shortened by 1 base and J by 5 bases, with 16 bases between the two germline ends. This CDR3 is 16 amino acids long. Germline CDR1 and CDR2: SGHNT and YYREEE (reference sequence). The CDR3 coding sequence is TGTGCCAGCAGCTTGAAGGGCGGGATTGGGAACAATGAGCAGTTCTTC. This translates into CASSLKGGIGNNEQFF.

This clone was picked up one time. The V and J genes are TRBV27 and TRBJ1-2; 8 bases agree with TRBD1. This CDR3 comprises 18 residues. The V and J ends lost 6 bases and 4 bases, in that order; junction bases with no gene match: 19. CDR1 is MNHEY and CDR2 is SMNVEV in the germline V gene (reference sequence). CDR3 sequence: CASSPADRVTFALYGYTF. CDR3 bases: TGTGCCAGCAGCCCCGCGGACAGGGTCACCTTCGCCCTCTATGGCTACACCTTC.

This clone showed up just once. The rearrangement uses TRBV4-1 and TRBJ2-5; D unresolved. The germline V gene has CDR1 MGHRA and CDR2 YSYEKL. The CDR3 runs 13 residues. V gave up 1 base and J gave up 4 bases, with 7 bases separating them. CDR3 loop: CASSQGRLETQYF. The DNA of the CDR3 is TGCGCCAGCAGCCAAGGACGACTAGAGACCCAGTACTTC.

The genes are TRBV9 and TRBJ1-6; TRBD1 might be the D (6 bases). Trimming took 3 bases from V and 9 from J, leaving 7 bases between them. The CDR3 contains 12 residues. Germline loops: CDR1 SGDLS, CDR2 YYNGEE. The CDR3 bases are TGTGCCAGCAGCGCACAGGGTTCACCCCTCCACTTT. Protein sequence: CASSAQGSPLHF. Filled out from reference TRBV9 and TRBJ1-6, the complete variable domain reads DSGVTQTPKHLITATGQRVTLRCSPRSGDLSVYWYQQSLDQGLQFLIQYYNGEERAKGNILERFSAQQFPDLHSELNLSSLELGDSALYFCASSAQGSPLHFGNGTRLTVT.

The chain combines TRBV21-1 with TRBJ2-7; the table gives TRBD2 as D, unverified against the DNA. TRBV21-1 is an annotated pseudogene. The CDR3 loop spans 22 amino acids. As DNA, the CDR3 is TGTGCCAGCAGCAAAGCGCTTTCGGGGGCTAGAGGGAGGGCCACAGGGTTCGACGAGCAGTACTTC. It encodes CASSKALSGARGRATGFDEQYF.

The chain has TRBV19 and TRBJ2-1; TRBD1 matches 12 bases. This CDR3 is built from 16 residues. V lost 5 bases and J lost 6; bases outside the gene matches: 8. The germline CDR1 and CDR2 sequences are LNHDA and SQIVND (reference sequence). For the CDR3, the DNA is TGTGCCAGTAGTGTCTTCGGGACAGGGGGCTCCAATGAGCAGTTCTTC. Amino acid sequence: CASSVFGTGGSNEQFF.

This chain joins TRBV10-3 and TRBJ2-7, with 9 bases aligning to TRBD1. The V gene's germline CDR1 is ENHRY and CDR2 SYGVKD. V lost 10 bases, J lost 2 bases, and 12 bases stayed unmatched. CDR3 size: 15 residues. Here the CDR3 reads CATRMTTGGAYEQYF. CDR3 sequence (DNA): TGTGCCACCCGGATGACGACAGGGGGTGCCTACGAGCAGTACTTC.

V and J are TRBV28 and TRBJ1-5, with 9 nucleotides matching TRBD1. The CDR3 runs 14 residues. J was trimmed by 7 bases and V by 7 bases; bases with no gene match: 8. Germline CDR1 MDHEN, CDR2 SYDVKM. The CDR3 spells CASKKQGADQPQHF. The CDR3 DNA follows: TGTGCCAGCAAAAAACAGGGGGCCGACCAGCCCCAGCATTTT.

This chain joins TRBV2 and TRBJ2-1; the match to TRBD2 covers 9 bases. The J segment lost 5 bases and the V segment lost 6 bases, leaving 5 bases of the junction unmatched. The CDR3 loop spans 14 amino acids. CDR1 and CDR2 (germline): SNHLY, FYNNEI. CDR3 nucleotides: TGTGCCAGCAGGGAGACTAGCGGCAACAATGAGCAGTTCTTC. The encoded protein is CASRETSGNNEQFF.

The CDR3 DNA reads as TGTGCCAGCAGCCCCCGACTAGCGGGGGGTAGGTATGAGCAGTTCTTC. Amino acids: CASSPRLAGGRYEQFF. The V call is TRBV5-6, the J call TRBJ2-1, with 13 bases fitting TRBD2. The CDR3 is 16 amino acids. J gave up 8 bases and V 4 bases, and 9 bases lay outside the gene matches. Looked up from germline, CDR1 is SGHDT and CDR2 is YYEEEE. The whole variable domain, remainder taken from reference TRBV5-6 and TRBJ2-1, is DAGVTQSPTHLIKTRGQQVTLRCSPKSGHDTVSWYQQALGQGPQFIFQYYEEEERQRGNFPDRFSGHQFPNYSSELNVNALLLGDSALYLCASSPRLAGGRYEQFFGPGTRLTVL.

CDR3 in amino acids: CASSQLTGEQYF. The DNA for the CDR3 is TGTGCCAGCAGCCAGCTTACGGGGGAGCAGTACTTC. The J gene is TRBJ2-7, the V gene TRBV3-1 (or the pseudogene TRBV3-2); D is perhaps TRBD2 (5 bases). CDR3 length: 12 amino acids. CDR1 and CDR2 from the germline V gene are LGHDT and YNNKEL (reference sequence). V lost 3 bases to trimming and J lost 7 bases, with 10 bases between them.

This chain connects TRBV28 to TRBJ1-5; 9 bases are a match to TRBD1. Germline-derived CDR1 and CDR2 are MDHEN and SYDVKM. V was clipped by 5 bases and J by 5 bases; unmatched bases: 10. The CDR3 extends over 16 amino acids. For the CDR3, the DNA is TGTGCCAGCAGTACGAGGACAGGGGTTCTATATCAGCCCCAGCATTTT. Translating gives CASSTRTGVLYQPQHF.

The chain joins TRBV7-9 to TRBJ1-2; 7 bases agree with TRBD1. Germline CDR1 reads SEHNR; CDR2 reads FQNEAQ (reference sequence). J gave up 5 bases and V 5 bases, and 14 bases lay outside the gene matches. The CDR3 is made up of 16 amino acids. This CDR3 reads CASSPGTVTTSYGYTF. CDR3 in DNA: TGTGCCAGCAGCCCCGGGACAGTAACAACTTCGTATGGCTACACCTTC.